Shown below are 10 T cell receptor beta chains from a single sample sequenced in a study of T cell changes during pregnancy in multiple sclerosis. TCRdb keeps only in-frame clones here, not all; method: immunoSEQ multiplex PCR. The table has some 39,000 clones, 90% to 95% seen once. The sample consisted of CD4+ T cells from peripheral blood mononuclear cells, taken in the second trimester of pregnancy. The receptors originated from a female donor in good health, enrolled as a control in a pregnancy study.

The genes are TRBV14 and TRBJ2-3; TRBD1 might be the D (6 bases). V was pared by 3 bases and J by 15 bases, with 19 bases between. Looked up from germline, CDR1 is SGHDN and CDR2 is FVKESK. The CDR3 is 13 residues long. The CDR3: CASSQGAQRPHYF. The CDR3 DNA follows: TGTGCCAGCAGCCAGGGGGCCCAAAGACCCCATTATTTT.

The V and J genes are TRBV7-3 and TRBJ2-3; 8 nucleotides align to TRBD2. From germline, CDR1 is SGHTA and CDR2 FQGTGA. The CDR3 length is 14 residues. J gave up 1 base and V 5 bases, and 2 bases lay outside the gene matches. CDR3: CASSPGGGTDTQYF. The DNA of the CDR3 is TGTGCCAGCAGCCCGGGGGGGGGCACAGATACGCAGTATTTT.

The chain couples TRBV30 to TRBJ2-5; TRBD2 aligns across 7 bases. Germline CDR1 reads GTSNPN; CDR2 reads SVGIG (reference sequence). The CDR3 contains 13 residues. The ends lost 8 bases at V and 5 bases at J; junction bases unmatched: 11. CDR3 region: CALTGGWPETQYF. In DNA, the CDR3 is TGTGCCCTCACGGGGGGATGGCCCGAGACCCAGTACTTC. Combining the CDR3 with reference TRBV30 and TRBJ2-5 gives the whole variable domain SQTIHQWPATLVQPVGSPLSLECTVEGTSNPNLYWYRQAAGRGLQLLFYSVGIGQISSEVPQNLSASRPQDRQFILSSKKLLLSDSGFYLCALTGGWPETQYFGPGTRLLVL.

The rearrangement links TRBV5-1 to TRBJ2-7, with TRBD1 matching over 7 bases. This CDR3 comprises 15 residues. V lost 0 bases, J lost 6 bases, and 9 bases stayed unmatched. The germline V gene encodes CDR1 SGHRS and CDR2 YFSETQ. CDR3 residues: CASSLELGGASEQYF. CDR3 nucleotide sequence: TGCGCCAGCAGCTTGGAGTTAGGGGGCGCATCCGAGCAGTACTTC.

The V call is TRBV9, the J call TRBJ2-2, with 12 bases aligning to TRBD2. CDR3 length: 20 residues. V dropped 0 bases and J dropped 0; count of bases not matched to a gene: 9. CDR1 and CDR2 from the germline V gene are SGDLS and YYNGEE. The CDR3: CASSVGLAGGAGANTGELFF. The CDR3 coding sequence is TGTGCCAGCAGCGTAGGGCTAGCGGGGGGGGCAGGCGCGAACACCGGGGAGCTGTTTTTT. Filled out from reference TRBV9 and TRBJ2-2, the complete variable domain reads DSGVTQTPKHLITATGQRVTLRCSPRSGDLSVYWYQQSLDQGLQFLIQYYNGEERAKGNILERFSAQQFPDLHSELNLSSLELGDSALYFCASSVGLAGGAGANTGELFFGEGSRLTVL.

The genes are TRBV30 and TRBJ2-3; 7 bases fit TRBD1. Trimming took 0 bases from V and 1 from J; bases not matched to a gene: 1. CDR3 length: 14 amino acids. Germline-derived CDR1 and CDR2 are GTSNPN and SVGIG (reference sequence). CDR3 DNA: TGTGCCTGGAGTGTAGGACAGGGCACAGATACGCAGTATTTT. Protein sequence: CAWSVGQGTDTQYF.

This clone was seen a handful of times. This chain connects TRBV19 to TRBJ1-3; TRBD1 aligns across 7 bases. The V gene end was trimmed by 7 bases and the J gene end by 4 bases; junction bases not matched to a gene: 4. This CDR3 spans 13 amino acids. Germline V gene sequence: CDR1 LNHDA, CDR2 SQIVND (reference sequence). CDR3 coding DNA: TGTGCCAGTATGAGGGGGCAAGGAAACACCATATATTTT. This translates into CASMRGQGNTIYF.

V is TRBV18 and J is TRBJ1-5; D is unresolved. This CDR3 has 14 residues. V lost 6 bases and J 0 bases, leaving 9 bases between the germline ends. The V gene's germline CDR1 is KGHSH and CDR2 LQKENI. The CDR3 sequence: CASSAGFSNQPQHF. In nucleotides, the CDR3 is TGTGCCAGCTCTGCCGGGTTTAGCAATCAGCCCCAGCATTTT.

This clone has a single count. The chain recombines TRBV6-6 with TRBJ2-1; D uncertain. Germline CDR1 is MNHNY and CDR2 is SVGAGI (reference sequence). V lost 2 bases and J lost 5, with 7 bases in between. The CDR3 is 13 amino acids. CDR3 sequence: CASSYTADNEQFF. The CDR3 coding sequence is TGTGCCAGCAGTTACACAGCTGACAATGAGCAGTTCTTC.

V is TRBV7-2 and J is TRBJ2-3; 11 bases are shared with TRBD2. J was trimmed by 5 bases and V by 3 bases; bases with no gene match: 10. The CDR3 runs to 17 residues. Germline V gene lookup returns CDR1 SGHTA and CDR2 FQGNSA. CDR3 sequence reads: CASSFGLAGGLGDTQYF. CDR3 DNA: TGTGCCAGCAGCTTTGGATTAGCGGGGGGGCTTGGAGATACGCAGTATTTT.